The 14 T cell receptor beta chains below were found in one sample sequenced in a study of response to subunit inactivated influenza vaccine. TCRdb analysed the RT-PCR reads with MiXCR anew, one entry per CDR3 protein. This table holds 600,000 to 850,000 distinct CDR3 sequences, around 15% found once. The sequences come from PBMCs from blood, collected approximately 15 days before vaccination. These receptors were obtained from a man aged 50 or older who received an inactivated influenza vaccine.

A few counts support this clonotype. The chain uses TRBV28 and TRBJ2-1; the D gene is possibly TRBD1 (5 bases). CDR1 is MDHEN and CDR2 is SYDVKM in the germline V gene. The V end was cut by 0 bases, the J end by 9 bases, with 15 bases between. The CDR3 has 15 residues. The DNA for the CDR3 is TGTGCCAGCAGTTTATGGACAGCAGGCCTAGGTGAGCAGTTCTTC. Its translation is CASSLWTAGLGEQFF.

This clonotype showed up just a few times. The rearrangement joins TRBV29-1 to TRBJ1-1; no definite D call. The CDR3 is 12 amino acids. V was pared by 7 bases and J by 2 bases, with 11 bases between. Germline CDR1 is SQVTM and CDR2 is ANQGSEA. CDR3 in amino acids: CSGGPSNTEAFF. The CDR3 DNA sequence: TGCAGCGGCGGACCTTCAAACACTGAAGCTTTCTTT.

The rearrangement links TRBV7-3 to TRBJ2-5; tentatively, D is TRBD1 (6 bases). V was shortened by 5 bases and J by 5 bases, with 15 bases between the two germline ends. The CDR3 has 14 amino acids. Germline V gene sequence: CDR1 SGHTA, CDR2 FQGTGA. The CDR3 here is CASSPRGSGETQYF. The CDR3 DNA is TGTGCCAGCAGCCCCAGGGGATCGGGGGAGACCCAGTACTTC.

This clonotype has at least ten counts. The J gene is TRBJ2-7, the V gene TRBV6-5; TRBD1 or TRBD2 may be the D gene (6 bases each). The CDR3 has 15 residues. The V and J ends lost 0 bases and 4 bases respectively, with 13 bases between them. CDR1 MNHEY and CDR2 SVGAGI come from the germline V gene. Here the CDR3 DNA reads TGTGCCAGCAGTTACTCTCCAGGGGCGGGATACGAGCAGTACTTC. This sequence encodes CASSYSPGAGYEQYF.

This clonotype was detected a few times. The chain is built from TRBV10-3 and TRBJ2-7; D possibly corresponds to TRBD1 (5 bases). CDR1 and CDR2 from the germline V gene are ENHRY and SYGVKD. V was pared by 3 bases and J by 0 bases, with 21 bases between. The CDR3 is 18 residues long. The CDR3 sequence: CAISEGVTGGQTSYEQYF. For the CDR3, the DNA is TGTGCCATCAGTGAAGGTGTAACAGGTGGGCAGACCTCCTACGAGCAGTACTTC.

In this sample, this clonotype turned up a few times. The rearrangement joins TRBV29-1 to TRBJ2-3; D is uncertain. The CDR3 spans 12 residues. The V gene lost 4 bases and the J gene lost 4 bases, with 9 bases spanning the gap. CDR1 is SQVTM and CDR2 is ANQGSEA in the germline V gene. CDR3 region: CSVVRAPDTQYF. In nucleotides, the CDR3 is TGCAGCGTTGTTAGAGCCCCAGATACGCAGTATTTT.

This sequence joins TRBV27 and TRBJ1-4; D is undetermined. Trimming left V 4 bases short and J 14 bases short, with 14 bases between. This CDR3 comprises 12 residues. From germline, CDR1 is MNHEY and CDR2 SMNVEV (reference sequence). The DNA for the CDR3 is TGTGCCAGCAGTTCATGGGCGGGGAATCTGTTTTTT. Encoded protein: CASSSWAGNLFF.

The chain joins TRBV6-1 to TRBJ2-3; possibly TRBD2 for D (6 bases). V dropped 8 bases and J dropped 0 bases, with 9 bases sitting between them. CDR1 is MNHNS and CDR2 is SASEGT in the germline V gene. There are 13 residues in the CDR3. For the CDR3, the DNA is TGTGCCAGCTGGAGCGGGAGCACAGATACGCAGTATTTT. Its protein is CASWSGSTDTQYF.

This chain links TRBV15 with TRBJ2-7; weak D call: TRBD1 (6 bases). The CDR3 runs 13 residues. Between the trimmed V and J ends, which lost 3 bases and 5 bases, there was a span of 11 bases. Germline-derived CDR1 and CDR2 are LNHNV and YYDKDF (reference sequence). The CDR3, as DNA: TGTGCCACCAGCAGGGGCAGGGGAAACGAGCAGTACTTC. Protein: CATSRGRGNEQYF.

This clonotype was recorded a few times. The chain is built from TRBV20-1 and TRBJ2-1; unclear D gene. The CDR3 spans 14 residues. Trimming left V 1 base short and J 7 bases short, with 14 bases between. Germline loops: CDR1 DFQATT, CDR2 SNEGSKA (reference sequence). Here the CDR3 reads CSARGTDWRNEQFF. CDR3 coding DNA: TGCAGTGCTAGAGGCACAGACTGGAGAAATGAGCAGTTCTTC.

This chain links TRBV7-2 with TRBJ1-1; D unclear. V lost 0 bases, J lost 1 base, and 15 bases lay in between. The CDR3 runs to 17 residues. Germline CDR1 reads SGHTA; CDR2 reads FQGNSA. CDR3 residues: CASSLALYETQNTEAFF. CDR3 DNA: TGTGCCAGCAGCTTAGCGTTATATGAGACACAGAACACTGAAGCTTTCTTT.

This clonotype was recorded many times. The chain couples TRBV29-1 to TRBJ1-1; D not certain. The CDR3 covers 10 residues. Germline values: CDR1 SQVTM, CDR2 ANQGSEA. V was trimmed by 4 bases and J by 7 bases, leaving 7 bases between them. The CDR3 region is CSVATSEAFF. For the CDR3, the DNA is TGCAGCGTTGCCACGAGTGAAGCTTTCTTT.

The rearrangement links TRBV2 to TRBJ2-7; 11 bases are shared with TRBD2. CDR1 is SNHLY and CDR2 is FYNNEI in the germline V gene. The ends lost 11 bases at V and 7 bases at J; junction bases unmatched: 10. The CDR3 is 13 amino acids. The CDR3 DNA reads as TGTGCCGGCGGCGGGACTAGCGGATTTGAGCAGTACTTC. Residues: CAGGGTSGFEQYF.

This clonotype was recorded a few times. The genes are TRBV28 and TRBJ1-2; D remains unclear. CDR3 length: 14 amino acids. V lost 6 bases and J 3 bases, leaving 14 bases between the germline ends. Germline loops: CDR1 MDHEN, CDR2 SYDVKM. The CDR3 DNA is TGTGCCAGCAGCAAAGGAGGGAGTTACTATGGCTACACCTTC. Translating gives CASSKGGSYYGYTF.